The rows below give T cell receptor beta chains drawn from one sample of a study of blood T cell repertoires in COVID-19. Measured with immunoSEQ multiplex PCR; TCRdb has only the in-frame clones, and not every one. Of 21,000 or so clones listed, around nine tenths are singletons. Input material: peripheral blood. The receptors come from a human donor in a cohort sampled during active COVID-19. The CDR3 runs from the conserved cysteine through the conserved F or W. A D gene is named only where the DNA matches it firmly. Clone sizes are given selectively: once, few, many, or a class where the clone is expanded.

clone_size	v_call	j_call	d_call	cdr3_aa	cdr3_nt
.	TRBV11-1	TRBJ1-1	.	CASSMQWGPEAFF	TGTGCCAGCAGCATGCAGTGGGGGCCTGAAGCTTTCTTT
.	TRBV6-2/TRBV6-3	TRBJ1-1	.	CASSYSTVNTEAFF	TGTGCCAGCAGTTACTCGACAGTGAACACTGAAGCTTTCTTT
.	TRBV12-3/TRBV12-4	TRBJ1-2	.	CASSLLGVGGYTF	TGTGCCAGCAGTTTACTAGGGGTTGGAGGCTACACCTTC
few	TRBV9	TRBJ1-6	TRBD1	CASSPDRGNSPLHF	TGTGCCAGCAGTCCAGACAGGGGGAATTCACCCCTCCACTTT
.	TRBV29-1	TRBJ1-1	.	CSVGNGVTEAFF	TGCAGCGTTGGGAACGGGGTCACTGAAGCTTTCTTT
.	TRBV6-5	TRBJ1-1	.	CASSYKTAGAEAFF	TGTGCCAGCAGTTACAAAACAGCCGGGGCTGAAGCTTTCTTT
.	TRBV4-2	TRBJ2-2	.	CASSQDYGGPGELFF	TGTGCCAGCAGCCAAGATTATGGAGGGCCCGGGGAGCTGTTTTTT
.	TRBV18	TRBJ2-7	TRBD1	CASSPGTGYEQYF	TGTGCCAGCTCACCTGGGACAGGCTACGAGCAGTACTTC
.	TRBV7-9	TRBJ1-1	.	CASSLVSGRGTEAFF	TGTGCCAGCAGCTTAGTATCGGGAAGAGGGACTGAAGCTTTCTTT
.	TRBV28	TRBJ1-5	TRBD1	CASSSSRTGTEPQHF	TGTGCCAGCAGCTCGTCCCGGACAGGGACAGAGCCCCAGCATTTT
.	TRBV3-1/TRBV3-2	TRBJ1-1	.	CASSRGTLGTEAFF	TGTGCCAGCAGCCGGGGCACGTTGGGCACTGAAGCTTTCTTT
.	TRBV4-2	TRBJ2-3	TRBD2	CASSQTVGLVTDTQYF	TGTGCCAGCAGCCAAACGGTAGGACTAGTCACAGATACGCAGTATTTT
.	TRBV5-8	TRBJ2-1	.	CASSLAGVINEQFF	TGTGCCAGCAGCTTGGCGGGTGTCATTAATGAGCAGTTCTTC
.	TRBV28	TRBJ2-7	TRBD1	CASSPGQSYEQYF	TGTGCCAGCAGTCCGGGACAGTCCTACGAGCAGTACTTC
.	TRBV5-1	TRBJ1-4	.	CASSLVGQVGLTPRGEKLFF	TGCGCCAGCAGCTTGGTAGGGCAGGTGGGCCTCACGCCGCGGGGTGAAAAACTGTTTTTT
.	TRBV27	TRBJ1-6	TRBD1	CASSILLGQGSPLHF	TGTGCCAGCAGTATTCTCTTAGGACAGGGTTCACCCCTCCACTTT
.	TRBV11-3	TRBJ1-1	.	CASSLNPGAAEAFF	TGTGCCAGCAGCTTGAATCCCGGTGCGGCTGAAGCTTTCTTT
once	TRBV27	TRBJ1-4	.	CASSSWAGDEKLFF	TGTGCCAGCAGTTCATGGGCAGGGGATGAAAAACTGTTTTTT
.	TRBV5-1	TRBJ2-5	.	CASSLAGLSTQYF	TGCGCCAGCAGCTTGGCAGGGTTATCGACCCAGTACTTC
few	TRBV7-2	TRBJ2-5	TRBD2	CASRELGGGETQYF	TGTGCCAGCAGGGAACTCGGGGGAGGGGAGACCCAGTACTTC
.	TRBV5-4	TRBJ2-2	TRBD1	CASSLQGVSTGELFF	TGTGCCAGCAGCTTACAGGGGGTCAGCACCGGGGAGCTGTTTTTT
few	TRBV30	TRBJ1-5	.	CAWSGGPGQPQHF	TGTGCCTGGAGTGGAGGGCCCGGTCAGCCCCAGCATTTT
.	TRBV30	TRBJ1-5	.	CASRGGLDQPQHF	TGTGCTTCGAGGGGAGGACTGGATCAGCCCCAGCATTTT
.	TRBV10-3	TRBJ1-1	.	CAIRMTEINTEAFF	TGTGCCATCAGAATGACAGAGATTAACACTGAAGCTTTCTTT
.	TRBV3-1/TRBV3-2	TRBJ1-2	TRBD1	CASSQTSLGTGYGYTF	TGTGCCAGCAGCCAGACCTCTCTTGGGACAGGGTATGGCTACACCTTC
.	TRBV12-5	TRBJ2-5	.	CASGSPRQGTETQYF	TGTGCTAGTGGGTCCCCCCGCCAGGGTACAGAGACCCAGTACTTC
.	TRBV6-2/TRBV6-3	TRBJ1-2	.	CASSYSPGVVYGYTF	TGTGCCAGCAGTTACTCCCCCGGGGTAGTCTATGGCTACACCTTC
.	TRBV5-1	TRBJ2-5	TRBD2	CASRLGLAGTRRETQYF	TGCGCCAGCAGACTCGGACTAGCGGGTACCCGTCGGGAGACCCAGTACTTC
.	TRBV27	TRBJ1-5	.	CASSPSSPSGYSNQPQHF	TGTGCCAGCAGTCCGTCATCCCCCTCGGGTTATAGCAATCAGCCCCAGCATTTT